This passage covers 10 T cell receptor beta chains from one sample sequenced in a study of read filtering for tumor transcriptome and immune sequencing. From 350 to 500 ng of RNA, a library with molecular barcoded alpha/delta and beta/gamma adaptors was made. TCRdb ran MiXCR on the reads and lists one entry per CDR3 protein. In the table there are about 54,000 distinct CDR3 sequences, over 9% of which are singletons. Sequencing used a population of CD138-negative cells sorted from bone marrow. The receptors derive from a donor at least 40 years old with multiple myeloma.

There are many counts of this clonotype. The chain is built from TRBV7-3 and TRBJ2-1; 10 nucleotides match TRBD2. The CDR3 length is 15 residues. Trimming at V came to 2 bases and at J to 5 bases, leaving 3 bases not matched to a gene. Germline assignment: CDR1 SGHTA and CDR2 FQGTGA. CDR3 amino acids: CASSLVAGGHNEQFF. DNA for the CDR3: TGTGCCAGCAGCTTAGTAGCGGGGGGACACAATGAGCAGTTCTTC.

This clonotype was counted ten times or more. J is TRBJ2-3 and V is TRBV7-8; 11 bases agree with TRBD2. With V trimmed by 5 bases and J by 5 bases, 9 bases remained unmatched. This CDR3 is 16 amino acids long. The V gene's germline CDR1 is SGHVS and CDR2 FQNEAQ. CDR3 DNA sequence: TGTGCCAGCAGCCGGACTAGCGGGTGGAATAGAGATACGCAGTATTTT. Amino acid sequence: CASSRTSGWNRDTQYF.

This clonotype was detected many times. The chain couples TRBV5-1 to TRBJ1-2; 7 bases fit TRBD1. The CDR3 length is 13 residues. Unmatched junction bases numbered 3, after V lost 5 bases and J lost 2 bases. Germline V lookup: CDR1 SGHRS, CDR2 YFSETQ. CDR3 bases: TGCGCCAGCAGACGGGACAGCAACTATGGCTACACCTTC. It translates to CASRRDSNYGYTF.

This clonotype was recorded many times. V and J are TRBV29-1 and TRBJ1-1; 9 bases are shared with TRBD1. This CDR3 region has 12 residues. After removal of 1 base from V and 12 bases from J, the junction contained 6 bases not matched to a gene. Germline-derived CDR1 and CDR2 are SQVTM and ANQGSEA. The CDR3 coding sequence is TGCAGCGTTGAAGTCACAGGGGGCGCATCTTTCTTT. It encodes CSVEVTGGASFF.

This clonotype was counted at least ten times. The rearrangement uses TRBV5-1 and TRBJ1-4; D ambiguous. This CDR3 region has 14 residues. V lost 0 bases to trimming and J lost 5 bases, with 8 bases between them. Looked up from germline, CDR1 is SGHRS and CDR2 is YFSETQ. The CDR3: CASSLDGKNEKLFF. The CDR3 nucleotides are TGCGCCAGCAGCTTGGACGGGAAAAATGAAAAACTGTTTTTT.

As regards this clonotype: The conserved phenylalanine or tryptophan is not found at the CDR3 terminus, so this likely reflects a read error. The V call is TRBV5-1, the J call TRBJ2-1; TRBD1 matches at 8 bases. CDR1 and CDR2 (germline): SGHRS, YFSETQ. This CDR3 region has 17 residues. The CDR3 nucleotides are TGCGCCAGCAGCCCGGACCCGACAGGGGTGACCTACAATGGGCAGTTCCTC. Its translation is CASSPDPTGVTYNGQFL.

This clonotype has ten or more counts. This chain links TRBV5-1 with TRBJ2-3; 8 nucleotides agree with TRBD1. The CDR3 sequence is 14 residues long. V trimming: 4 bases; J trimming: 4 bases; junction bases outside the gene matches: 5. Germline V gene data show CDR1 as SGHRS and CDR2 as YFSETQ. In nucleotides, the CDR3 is TGCGCCAGCAGCACAAGGACAGGGCCAGATACGCAGTATTTT. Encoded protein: CASSTRTGPDTQYF.

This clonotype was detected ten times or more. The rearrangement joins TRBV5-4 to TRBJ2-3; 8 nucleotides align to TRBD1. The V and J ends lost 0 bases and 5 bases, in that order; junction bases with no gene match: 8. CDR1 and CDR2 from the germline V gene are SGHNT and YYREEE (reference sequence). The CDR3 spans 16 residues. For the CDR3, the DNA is TGTGCCAGCAGCTTGGGCTTGACAGGGGCTGGAGATACGCAGTATTTT. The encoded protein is CASSLGLTGAGDTQYF. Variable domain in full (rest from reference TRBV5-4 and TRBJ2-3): ETGVTQSPTHLIKTRGQQVTLRCSSQSGHNTVSWYQQALGQGPQFIFQYYREEENGRGNFPPRFSGLQFPNYSSELNVNALELDDSALYLCASSLGLTGAGDTQYFGPGTRLTVL.

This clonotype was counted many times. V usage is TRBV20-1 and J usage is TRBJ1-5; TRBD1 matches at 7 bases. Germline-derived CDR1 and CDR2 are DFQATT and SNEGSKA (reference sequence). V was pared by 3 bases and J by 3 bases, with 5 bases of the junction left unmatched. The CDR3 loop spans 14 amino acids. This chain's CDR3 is CSASEDRDNQPQHF. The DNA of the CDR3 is TGCAGTGCTAGTGAAGACAGGGACAATCAGCCCCAGCATTTT.

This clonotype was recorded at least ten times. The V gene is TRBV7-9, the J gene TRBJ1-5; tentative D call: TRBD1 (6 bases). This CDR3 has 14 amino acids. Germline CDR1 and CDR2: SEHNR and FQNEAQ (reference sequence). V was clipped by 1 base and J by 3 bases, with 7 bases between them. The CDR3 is CASSLGGPNQPQHF. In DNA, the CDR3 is TGTGCCAGCAGCTTAGGGGGGCCCAATCAGCCCCAGCATTTT.